A single sample gave rise to the 3 T cell receptor beta chains below, sequenced in a study of regulatory T cells in long-lasting Graves disease. The time point was: newly diagnosed GD, antithyroid drugs for less than 3 months. Construction of the TCR library relied on RNA isolated from PBMCs. With iRepertoire HTBI primers and Arm-PCR of CDR3 regions, TCR beta libraries were built. TCRdb fed the multiplex PCR reads into MiXCR, producing one record per CDR3 protein. The sample consists of 450,000 to 500,000 distinct CDR3 sequences, roughly 16% of them appearing once. Separately, the same data were catalogued under a study of T cells in Graves' hyperthyroidism and ophthalmopathy.

This sample comprised peripheral blood mononuclear cells (PBMCs), obtained at new diagnosis, from a patient treated with antithyroid drugs. These receptors all stem from a man between 35 and 55 years old with Graves disease.

J is TRBJ1-5 and V is TRBV20-1, with TRBD1 matching 7 bases. CDR1 and CDR2 from the germline V gene are DFQATT and SNEGSKA (reference sequence). V gave up 6 bases and J gave up 4 bases; unmatched junction bases: 9. CDR3 length: 14 amino acids. CDR3 bases: TGCAGTGCCCTCGAGGGACAGTCTAATCAGCCCCAGCATTTT. Translated, it gives CSALEGQSNQPQHF.

This clonotype was detected ten times or more. This chain joins TRBV28 and TRBJ2-7, with TRBD2 as a possible D gene (7 bases). Per the germline V gene, CDR1 is MDHEN and CDR2 is SYDVKM. This CDR3 has 14 residues. V was cut by 2 bases and J by 2 bases, with 10 bases left in between. CDR3 coding DNA: TGTGCCAGCAGTTTACCGGGGGGCCCCTACGAGCAGTACTTC. This codes for CASSLPGGPYEQYF.

In this sample, this clonotype turned up many times. The rearrangement links TRBV12-3 or TRBV12-4 to TRBJ2-5, with a tentative D call TRBD2 (5 bases). Trimming shortened V by 2 bases and J by 5 bases, and 12 bases separated the two germline ends. This CDR3 comprises 14 residues. CDR3 sequence reads: CASSLTSGGETQYF. In nucleotides, the CDR3 is TGTGCCAGCAGTTTAACCTCAGGAGGCGAGACCCAGTACTTC.